This TCR beta chain was sequenced in a study of regulatory T cells in long-lasting Graves disease. Deletions cut 0 bases from V and 4 bases from J, with 10 bases between. The CDR3 consists of 14 residues. Looked up from germline, CDR1 is LNHNV and CDR2 is YYDKDF (reference sequence). The time point denotes: persistent/refractory GD, antithyroid drugs over 5 years with positive TRAb. Making the TCR library involved RNA that had been extracted from PBMCs. Ten or more counts support this clonotype. For TCR beta, libraries came from iRepertoire HTBI primers and Arm-PCR of CDR3 regions. MiXCR was run by TCRdb on the multiplex PCR reads, yielding one entry per CDR3 protein. The sample includes more than 350,000 distinct CDR3 sequences, about 21% seen only once; the top ten take 13% to 15%.

The sequence derives from a female donor with Graves disease. Specimen: peripheral blood mononuclear cells (PBMCs), collected when the disease was refractory, from a patient treated with antithyroid drugs. This chain connects TRBV15 to TRBJ2-7; D is ambiguous. CDR3 protein: CATSRDNSPYEQYF. CDR3 coding DNA: TGTGCCACCAGCAGAGACAACAGTCCTTACGAGCAGTACTTC.